The rows below give T cell receptor beta chains drawn from one sample of a study of cytomegalovirus exposure and HLA in healthy donors. Clones were read by immunoSEQ multiplex PCR, and TCRdb kept only the in-frame ones, dropping some. The sample lists approximately 110,000 clones, roughly four fifths occurring once. Sequenced sample: PBMCs. The receptors stem from a young man in good health and CMV-seropositive. Both conserved end residues are trimmed from each CDR3.

V gene: TRBV5-4; J gene: TRBJ2-3; CDR3 protein: ASSLEPPDTQY
V gene: TRBV2; J gene: TRBJ1-1; CDR3 protein: ASSGYQGVTMNTEAF
V gene: TRBV9; J gene: TRBJ1-3; CDR3 protein: ASSVVPGGGNTIY
V gene: TRBV2; J gene: TRBJ2-2; CDR3 protein: ASSVLRVRTGELF
V gene: TRBV28; J gene: TRBJ2-3; CDR3 protein: ASSSGLVVSGTQY
V gene: TRBV18; J gene: TRBJ2-3; CDR3 protein: ASSPGTSGRDTQY
V gene: TRBV6-5; J gene: TRBJ1-5; CDR3 protein: ASSYSQDQPQH
V gene: TRBV29-1; J gene: TRBJ2-3; CDR3 protein: SVTSSRTDTQY
V gene: TRBV5-5; J gene: TRBJ1-1; CDR3 protein: ASSLMPNGNTEAF
V gene: TRBV7-6; J gene: TRBJ2-3; CDR3 protein: ASSLPGSTDTQY
V gene: TRBV4-1; J gene: TRBJ1-2; CDR3 protein: ASSQVRVGWDYGYT
V gene: TRBV7-7; J gene: TRBJ1-4; CDR3 protein: ASSPALDEKLF
V gene: TRBV5-1; J gene: TRBJ1-2; CDR3 protein: ASSPIGRLHPGDYGYT
V gene: TRBV18; J gene: TRBJ1-5; CDR3 protein: ASSATAFDPQH
V gene: TRBV23-1; J gene: TRBJ1-2; CDR3 protein: ASRPRRRGYT
V gene: TRBV5-1; J gene: TRBJ1-2; CDR3 protein: ASRVRPGGVYGYT
V gene: TRBV9; J gene: TRBJ1-2; CDR3 protein: ASSVTQGAGYT
V gene: TRBV19; J gene: TRBJ1-5; CDR3 protein: ASSKGEFQPQH
V gene: TRBV5-4; J gene: TRBJ1-6; CDR3 protein: ASSWTGGNSPLH
V gene: TRBV6-1; J gene: TRBJ2-1; CDR3 protein: ASTLTSAQRGEQF
V gene: TRBV30; J gene: TRBJ2-7; CDR3 protein: AWSVQGNEQY
V gene: TRBV5-1; J gene: TRBJ1-1; CDR3 protein: ASTSNTGENTEAF
V gene: TRBV27; J gene: TRBJ2-3; CDR3 protein: ASSSTVEDTQY
V gene: TRBV7-9; J gene: TRBJ1-2; CDR3 protein: ASSPTGYRGYT
V gene: TRBV29-1; J gene: TRBJ2-6; CDR3 protein: SVGGTASGANVLT
V gene: TRBV6-1; J gene: TRBJ1-5; CDR3 protein: ASLGQGLAQH
V gene: TRBV2; J gene: TRBJ2-2; CDR3 protein: ATRDSGTGELF
V gene: TRBV27; J gene: TRBJ2-1; CDR3 protein: ASSSGGAVSYNEQF
V gene: TRBV27; J gene: TRBJ1-5; CDR3 protein: ASSPQGPNQPQH
V gene: TRBV15; J gene: TRBJ1-3; CDR3 protein: ATSRDPGSGNTIY
V gene: TRBV30; J gene: TRBJ2-3; CDR3 protein: AWSRDRGTDTQY
V gene: TRBV6-6; J gene: TRBJ1-6; CDR3 protein: ASRDIDNSPLH
V gene: TRBV19; J gene: TRBJ2-1; CDR3 protein: ASSTGTGTYNEQF
V gene: TRBV10-1; J gene: TRBJ2-3; CDR3 protein: ASSPTSGTSTDTQY
V gene: TRBV27; J gene: TRBJ2-1; CDR3 protein: ASSNRQGANEQF